This TCR beta chain was identified in a study of post-analysis software for immune sequencing data. Study details: Disease courses included relapsing-remitting, secondary progressive and progressive-relapsing multiple sclerosis.

Broader study findings: Higher frequency in patients than in controls was seen for about five TRBV segments, with TRBV5-6, TRBV5-1 and TRBV20-1 among them.

This clonotype was seen ten or more times. Its antigen is as yet unknown. Presence of unique molecular identifiers characterized the TCR beta cDNA libraries. MiXCR was run by TCRdb on the PCR reads, yielding one entry per CDR3 protein. The repertoire has hundreds of thousands of distinct CDR3 sequences, roughly 27% of them found once; the top ten carry around 0.6%. V lost 4 bases to trimming and J lost 5 bases, with 8 bases between them. Germline V lookup: CDR1 MNHEY, CDR2 SVGAGI. This CDR3 comprises 12 residues. The clonotype originates from a girl under 18 with multiple sclerosis. The sample consisted of blood. The rearrangement uses TRBV6-5 and TRBJ2-5; D not certain. CDR3 nucleotides: TGTGCCAGCAGTTCAGTCCGGGAGACCCAGTACTTC. Amino acid sequence: CASSSVRETQYF.